This T cell receptor beta chain was observed in a study of T cells after yellow fever vaccination. For the study at large: Where fractions had low cell numbers, libraries were prepared from them with the SMART-Seq v4 Ultra Low Input RNA kit. Overall study results and limits: Only a small proportion of the clonotypes turned up in both the CD4 and the CD8 compartments, likely arising from convergent recombination. Most clones from primary vaccination were detected again post-booster (around 95% CD4, 70% to 90% CD8).

For TCR, cDNA came from 5'RACE template switching, which added a universal primer site and UMIs. TCRdb recomputed calls from the 5' RACE reads with MiXCR, one row per CDR3 protein. The table shows about 300,000 distinct CDR3 sequences, with approximately 8% occurring only once. This clonotype was seen many times. Its cognate antigen is unknown. The receptor comes from a young man who received the YFV17D yellow fever vaccine. Sequencing was performed on CD4+ T cells sorted from PBMCs, taken 5 days after the yellow fever booster vaccination.

CDR3 sequence: CASSPGPVSYEQYF. CDR3 nucleotide sequence: TGTGCCAGCAGTCCCGGACCGGTCTCCTACGAGCAGTACTTC. This chain uses TRBV5-6 with TRBJ2-7; D unresolved. The V gene's germline CDR1 is SGHDT and CDR2 YYEEEE. V was cut by 5 bases and J by 0 bases, with 12 bases left in between. The CDR3 consists of 14 residues.